This section outlines one T cell receptor beta chain sequence together with its context. This clonotype has ten or more counts. This receptor's antigen is unknown. Germline and junction disagree at one end, which may indicate a read error. This entry comes from a study of T-cell reconstitution after alpha-beta-depleted transplantation in children (dated by TCRdb to the mid-2010s). Study-wide context: Using TCR repertoire profiling, the study followed T-cell immune reconstitution in a quantitative way in children after TCRalphabeta/CD19-depleted allogeneic hematopoietic cell transplantation.

The CDR3 runs 15 amino acids, cysteine and phenylalanine included. Just CDR3 DNA is preserved here, 45 bases in frame from base 1. The treatment or condition label corresponds to: allogeneic hematopoietic cell transplantation with graft depleted of TCRalphabeta T cells and CD19 B cells. The children who served as transplant recipients had been given grafts of TCRalphabeta/CD19-depleted allogeneic hematopoietic cells. Receptor libraries were prepared by PCR. Instrument on record: Illumina HiSeq 2500. To normalize quantification of the TCRbeta repertoire, the TCR libraries were built with molecular barcoding that relied on unique molecular identifiers. TCRdb reprocessing: public reads trimmed at Q25 with fastp, clones called with MiXCR, in-frame beta chains kept. Merged by CDR3 protein, the rows form single entries marked with the most common genes and DNA. Counted in this sample were 120,000 to 150,000 distinct CDR3 sequences; roughly 9% of them appeared once. About a sixth of the sample is taken by the ten largest.

The investigation overall reported the following: The high TCRbeta diversity at day 60 in some patients was ascribed to recipient T cells and intrathymic progenitors that had survived conditioning. Apparently early alphabetaT-cell count recovery about two months after transplant reportedly relied on only several hundred rapidly expanded clones derived from non-depleted graft cells. Over subsequent months, a decline in hyperexpanded clone frequencies was noted, and after one year, T-cell counts and TCRbeta diversity were mostly ascribed to newly produced T cells.

The rearrangement combines TRBV12-3 or TRBV12-4 with TRBJ1-2; too little of a D gene remains to name it. The specimen comprised PBMCs, mostly from graft donor cells, sampled 180 days after TCRalphabeta/CD19-depleted stem cell transplant. The TCR originated in a female patient younger than 10 who had a stem cell transplant for congenital amegakaryocytic thrombocytopenia, so the T cells may come from the graft donor. For the CDR3, the sequence is CASSLKFQAPYGYNF. At the DNA level, the sequence is TGTGCCAGCAGTTTAAAATTCCAGGCCCCCTATGGCTACAACTTC.